These 15 T cell receptor beta chains were sequenced from one sample in a study of control samples from healthy donors and cancer patients. The method was immunoSEQ multiplex PCR; TCRdb's version includes in-frame clones alone and lacks a portion of them. Of over 100,000 clones listed, approximately 88% are singletons. The sequencing input was blood. These receptors were taken from a man aged 35 to 55 in good health.

The V and J genes are TRBV30 and TRBJ1-5, with D perhaps TRBD1 (6 bases). The CDR3 has 14 amino acids. The V end lost 3 bases, the J end lost 5 bases, and 14 bases lay between the germline ends. CDR1 and CDR2 (germline): GTSNPN, SVGIG (reference sequence). The CDR3 sequence: CAWSNGAGDQPQHF. In nucleotides, the CDR3 is TGTGCCTGGAGCAACGGGGCAGGGGATCAGCCCCAGCATTTT.

The chain employs TRBV19 and TRBJ1-6, with TRBD1 matching over 7 bases. The J segment lost 9 bases and the V segment lost 3 bases, leaving 5 bases of the junction unmatched. Germline CDR1 and CDR2: LNHDA and SQIVND (reference sequence). There are 14 residues in the CDR3. The DNA of the CDR3 is TGTGCCAGTAGTATTCCAGGGGGAGCTTCACCCCTCCACTTT. It translates to CASSIPGGASPLHF. The full variable domain, its missing parts supplied by reference TRBV19 and TRBJ1-6, is DGGITQSPKYLFRKEGQNVTLSCEQNLNHDAMYWYRQDPGQGLRLIYYSQIVNDFQKGDIAEGYSVSREKKESFPLTVTSAQKNPTAFYLCASSIPGGASPLHFGNGTRLTVT.

The chain couples TRBV7-4 to TRBJ2-7; 9 bases match TRBD1. The CDR3 consists of 14 residues. Germline V gene data show CDR1 as SGHVT and CDR2 as SQSDAQ. Losses at the gene ends were 5 bases for V and 6 bases for J; bases not matched to a gene: 8. In DNA, the CDR3 is TGTGCCAGCAGCCAGGGACAGGGACTGGGCGAGCAGTACTTC. It encodes CASSQGQGLGEQYF.

This sequence joins TRBV25-1 and TRBJ1-6, with a possible D match to TRBD1 (6 bases). V lost 4 bases and J lost 6, with 13 bases in between. The CDR3 covers 15 residues. The V gene's germline CDR1 is MGHDK and CDR2 SYGVNS. The CDR3 DNA is TGTGCCAGCAGTGCCAACAGGGATGGTAATTCACCCCTCCACTTT. This codes for CASSANRDGNSPLHF.

The gene calls are TRBV24-1 and TRBJ2-3, with D possibly TRBD1 on 6 matching bases. The V gene's germline CDR1 is KGHDR and CDR2 SFDVKD. Trimming removed 1 base from V and 4 bases from J, with 14 bases in between. The CDR3 has 16 residues. The DNA of the CDR3 is TGTGCCACCAGTGATTTTCGGGAACAGGGCCCAGATACGCAGTATTTT. It codes for CATSDFREQGPDTQYF.

This sequence joins TRBV19 and TRBJ1-1, with D uncertain. The CDR3 loop spans 13 amino acids. Germline assignment: CDR1 LNHDA and CDR2 SQIVND (reference sequence). Trimming left V 4 bases short and J 5 bases short, with 11 bases between. The CDR3 here is CASSTISATEAFF. The CDR3 DNA is TGTGCCAGTAGTACCATTTCAGCGACTGAAGCTTTCTTT.

The chain employs TRBV19 and TRBJ2-2, with D unresolved. This CDR3 has 14 residues. CDR1 is LNHDA and CDR2 is SQIVND in the germline V gene (reference sequence). V was trimmed by 8 bases and J by 1 base, leaving 11 bases between them. This chain's CDR3 is CASSLQQNTGELFF. The DNA of the CDR3 is TGTGCCAGTTCTCTCCAGCAGAACACCGGGGAGCTGTTTTTT. Filled out from reference TRBV19 and TRBJ2-2, the complete variable domain reads DGGITQSPKYLFRKEGQNVTLSCEQNLNHDAMYWYRQDPGQGLRLIYYSQIVNDFQKGDIAEGYSVSREKKESFPLTVTSAQKNPTAFYLCASSLQQNTGELFFGEGSRLTVL.

The chain links TRBV24-1 to TRBJ1-5; tentatively, D is TRBD1 (6 bases). This CDR3 region has 13 residues. Germline-derived CDR1 and CDR2 are KGHDR and SFDVKD. V was shortened by 4 bases and J by 5 bases, with 8 bases between the two germline ends. This chain's CDR3 is CATSETGYQPQHF. DNA of the CDR3: TGTGCCACCAGTGAAACAGGGTATCAGCCCCAGCATTTT.

The V and J genes are TRBV5-1 and TRBJ2-2; 8 nucleotides line up with TRBD2. The ends lost 0 bases at V and 5 bases at J; junction bases unmatched: 6. Germline V gene sequence: CDR1 SGHRS, CDR2 YFSETQ. This CDR3 has 16 amino acids. CDR3 loop: CASSLAAGGGTGELFF. DNA for the CDR3: TGCGCCAGCAGCTTGGCCGCGGGGGGAGGAACCGGGGAGCTGTTTTTT.

Only one count was recorded for this clone. This rearrangement joins TRBV5-1 to TRBJ2-1, with 9 nucleotides matching TRBD1. Germline V CDR1 and CDR2: SGHRS, YFSETQ. The V segment lost 3 bases and the J segment 8 bases; nucleotides outside the gene matches: 6. The CDR3 runs to 14 residues. CDR3 protein: CASSSTGGRDEQFF. The CDR3 nucleotides read TGCGCCAGCAGCTCGACAGGGGGTCGAGATGAGCAGTTCTTC.

V gene TRBV15 combines with J gene TRBJ1-2; TRBD1 agrees at 7 bases. V shed 2 bases and J 1 base; nucleotides not matched to a gene: 4. The CDR3 loop spans 15 amino acids. Looked up from germline, CDR1 is LNHNV and CDR2 is YYDKDF (reference sequence). The CDR3 region has the DNA TGTGCCACCAGCAGAAACAGGGGACGTAACTATGGCTACACCTTC. It specifies CATSRNRGRNYGYTF.

The rearrangement uses TRBV5-1 and TRBJ2-2; TRBD1 matches 9 bases. Per germline, CDR1 SGHRS and CDR2 YFSETQ. Unmatched junction bases numbered 5, after V lost 2 bases and J lost 6 bases. The CDR3 totals 15 residues. The CDR3 protein is CASSLMTGGPGELFF. In nucleotides, the CDR3 is TGCGCCAGCAGCTTAATGACAGGGGGTCCCGGGGAGCTGTTTTTT.

The count of this clone is one. The V gene is TRBV11-2, the J gene TRBJ2-3; no firm D call. The ends were cut back, 1 base at V and 2 bases at J, with 16 bases in the middle. The CDR3 spans 17 residues. Germline V gene data show CDR1 as SGHAT and CDR2 as FQNNGV. This CDR3 reads CASSLGIVGPPTDTQYF. The CDR3 DNA is TGTGCCAGCAGCTTAGGGATAGTAGGCCCTCCCACAGATACGCAGTATTTT. The whole variable domain, remainder taken from reference TRBV11-2 and TRBJ2-3, is EAGVAQSPRYKIIEKRQSVAFWCNPISGHATLYWYQQILGQGPKLLIQFQNNGVVDDSQLPKDRFSAERLKGVDSTLKIQPAKLEDSAVYLCASSLGIVGPPTDTQYFGPGTRLTVL.

This clone has a handful of counts. Here the CDR3 reads CASSYEGGWESQPQHF. CDR3 bases: TGTGCCAGCAGTTACGAGGGCGGCTGGGAGAGTCAGCCCCAGCATTTT. The rearrangement uses TRBV6-2 or TRBV6-3 and TRBJ1-5, with D unresolved. There are 16 residues in the CDR3. Germline CDR1 and CDR2: MNHEY and SVGEGT. Trimming left V 2 bases short and J 6 bases short, with 17 bases between.

The sample holds a few counts of this clone. This chain uses TRBV3-1 (or the pseudogene TRBV3-2) with TRBJ1-1; no definite D call. The length of the CDR3 is 14 residues. V lost 4 bases and J lost 1, with 10 bases in between. CDR1 is LGHDT, CDR2 YNNKEL, per germline (reference sequence). The CDR3 here is CASSPRMQNTEAFF. CDR3 bases: TGTGCCAGCAGCCCGCGAATGCAGAACACTGAAGCTTTCTTT.